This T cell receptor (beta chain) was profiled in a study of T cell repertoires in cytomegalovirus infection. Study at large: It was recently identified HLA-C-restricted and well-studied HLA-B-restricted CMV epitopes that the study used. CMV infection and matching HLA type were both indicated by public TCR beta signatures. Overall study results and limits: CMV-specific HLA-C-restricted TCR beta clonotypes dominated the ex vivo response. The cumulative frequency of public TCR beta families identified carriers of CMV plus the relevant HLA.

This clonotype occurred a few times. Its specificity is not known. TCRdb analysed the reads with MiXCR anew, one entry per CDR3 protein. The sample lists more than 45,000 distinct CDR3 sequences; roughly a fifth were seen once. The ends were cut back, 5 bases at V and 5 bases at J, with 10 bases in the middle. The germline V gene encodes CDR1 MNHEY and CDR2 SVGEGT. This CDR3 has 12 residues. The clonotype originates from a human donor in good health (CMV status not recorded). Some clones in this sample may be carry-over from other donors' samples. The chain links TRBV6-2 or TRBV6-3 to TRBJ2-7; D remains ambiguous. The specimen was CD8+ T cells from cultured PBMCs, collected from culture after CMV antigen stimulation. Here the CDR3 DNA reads TGTGCCAGCAGTCCAGATTCCGACGAGCAGTACTTC. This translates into CASSPDSDEQYF.